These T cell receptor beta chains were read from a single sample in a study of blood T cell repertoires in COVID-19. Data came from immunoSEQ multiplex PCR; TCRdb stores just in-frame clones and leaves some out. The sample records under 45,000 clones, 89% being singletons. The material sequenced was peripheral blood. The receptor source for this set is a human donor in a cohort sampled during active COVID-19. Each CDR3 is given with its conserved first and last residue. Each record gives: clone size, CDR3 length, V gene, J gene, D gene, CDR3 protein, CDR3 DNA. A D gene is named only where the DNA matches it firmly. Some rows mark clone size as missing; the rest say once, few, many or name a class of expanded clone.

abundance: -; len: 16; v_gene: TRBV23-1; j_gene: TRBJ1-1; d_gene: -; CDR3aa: CASSQLIEGTDTEAFF; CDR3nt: TGCGCCAGCAGTCAACTAATTGAGGGAACTGACACTGAAGCTTTCTTT
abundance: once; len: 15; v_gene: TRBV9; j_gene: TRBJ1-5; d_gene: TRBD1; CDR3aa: CASSVGNGQGQPQHF; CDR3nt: TGTGCCAGCAGCGTAGGGAATGGACAGGGGCAGCCCCAGCATTTT
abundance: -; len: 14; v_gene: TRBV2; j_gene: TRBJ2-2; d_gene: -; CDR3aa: CASRVDSFTGELFF; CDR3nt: TGTGCCAGCAGGGTGGACAGCTTCACCGGGGAGCTGTTTTTT
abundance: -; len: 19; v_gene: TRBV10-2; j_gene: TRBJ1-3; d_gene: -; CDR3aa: CASCPELASGSVGGNTIYF; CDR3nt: TGCGCCAGCTGCCCAGAATTGGCCTCAGGATCGGTGGGTGGAAACACCATATATTTT
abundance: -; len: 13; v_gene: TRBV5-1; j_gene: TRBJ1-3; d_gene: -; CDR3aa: CASSLARGDKIYF; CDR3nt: TGCGCCAGCAGCTTGGCCCGGGGGGACAAGATATATTTT
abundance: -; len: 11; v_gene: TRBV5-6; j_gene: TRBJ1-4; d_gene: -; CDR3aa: CASTRGGELFF; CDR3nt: TGTGCCAGCACCCGGGGGGGGGAACTGTTTTTT
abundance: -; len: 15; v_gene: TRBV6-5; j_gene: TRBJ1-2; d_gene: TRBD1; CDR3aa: CASSFQQGALGGYTF; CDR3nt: TGTGCCAGCAGTTTCCAACAGGGGGCATTAGGCGGCTACACCTTC
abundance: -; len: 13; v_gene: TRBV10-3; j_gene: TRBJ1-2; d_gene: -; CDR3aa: CAISQTDPYGYTF; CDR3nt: TGTGCCATCAGCCAAACAGACCCCTATGGCTACACCTTC
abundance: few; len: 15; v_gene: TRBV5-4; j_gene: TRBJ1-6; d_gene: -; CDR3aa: CASSRGGGFYSPLHF; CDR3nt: TGTGCCAGCAGCCGGGGAGGGGGATTTTACTCACCCCTCCACTTT
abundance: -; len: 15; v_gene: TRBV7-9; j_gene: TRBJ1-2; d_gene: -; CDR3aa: CASSLGTGAPYGYTF; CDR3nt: TGTGCCAGCAGCTTAGGAACCGGTGCGCCCTATGGCTACACCTTC
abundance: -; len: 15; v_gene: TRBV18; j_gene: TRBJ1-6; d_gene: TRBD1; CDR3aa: CASSDRSSYNSPLHF; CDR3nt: TGTGCCAGCTCGGACAGGAGCTCCTATAATTCACCCCTCCACTTT
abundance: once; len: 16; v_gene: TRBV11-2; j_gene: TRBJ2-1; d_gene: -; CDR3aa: CASSLRRGGTYNEQFF; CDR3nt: TGTGCCAGCAGCTTACGTAGGGGGGGGACCTACAATGAGCAGTTCTTC
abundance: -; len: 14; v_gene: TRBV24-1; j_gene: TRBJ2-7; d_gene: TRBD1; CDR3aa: CATSGGDRGYEQYF; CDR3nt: TGTGCCACCAGTGGCGGCGACAGGGGCTACGAGCAGTACTTC
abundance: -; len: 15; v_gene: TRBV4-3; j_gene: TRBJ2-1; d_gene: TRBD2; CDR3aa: CASSQDRIAGNEQFF; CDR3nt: TGCGCCAGCAGCCAAGATCGGATAGCGGGGAATGAGCAGTTCTTC
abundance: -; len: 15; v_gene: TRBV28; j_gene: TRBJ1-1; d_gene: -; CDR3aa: CASCSSAPGRSEAFF; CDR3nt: TGTGCCAGCTGTTCTTCTGCGCCGGGGAGATCTGAAGCTTTCTTT
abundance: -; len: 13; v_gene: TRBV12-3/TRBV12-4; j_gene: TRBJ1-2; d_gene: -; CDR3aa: CASSLRSSHGYTF; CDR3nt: TGTGCCAGCAGTTTGCGGTCCTCCCATGGCTACACCTTC
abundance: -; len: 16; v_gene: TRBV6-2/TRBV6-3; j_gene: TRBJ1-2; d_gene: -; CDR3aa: CASSYESMGHLYGYTF; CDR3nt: TGTGCCAGCAGTTACGAGTCGATGGGACACCTCTACGGCTACACCTTC
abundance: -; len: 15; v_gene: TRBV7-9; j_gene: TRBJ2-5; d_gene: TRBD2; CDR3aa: CASSIAGAFGETQYF; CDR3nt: TGTGCCAGCAGTATAGCGGGGGCTTTTGGGGAGACCCAGTACTTC
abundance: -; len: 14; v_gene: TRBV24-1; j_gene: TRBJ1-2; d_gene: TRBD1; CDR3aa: CATSDSGGDYGYTF; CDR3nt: TGTGCCACCAGTGATTCAGGGGGAGACTATGGCTACACCTTC
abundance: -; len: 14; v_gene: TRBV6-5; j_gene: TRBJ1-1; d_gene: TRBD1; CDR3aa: CASSSGTANTEAFF; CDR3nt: TGTGCCAGCAGCTCCGGGACAGCGAACACTGAAGCTTTCTTT
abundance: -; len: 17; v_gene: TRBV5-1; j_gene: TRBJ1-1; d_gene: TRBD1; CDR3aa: CASSSPDRQGTNTEAFF; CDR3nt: TGCGCCAGCAGCTCGCCGGATAGACAGGGGACTAACACTGAAGCTTTCTTT
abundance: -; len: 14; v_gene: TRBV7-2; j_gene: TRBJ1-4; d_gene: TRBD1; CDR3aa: CASSPGQSNEKLFF; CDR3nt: TGTGCCAGCAGCCCGGGACAGAGTAATGAAAAACTGTTTTTT
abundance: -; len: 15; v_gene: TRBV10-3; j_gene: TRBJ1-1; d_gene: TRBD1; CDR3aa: CAISETGTGNTEAFF; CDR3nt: TGTGCCATCAGTGAGACCGGGACAGGAAACACTGAAGCTTTCTTT
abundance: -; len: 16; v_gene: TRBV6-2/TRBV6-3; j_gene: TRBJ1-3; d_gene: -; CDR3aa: CASSYFTPGRWNTIYF; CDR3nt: TGTGCCAGCAGTTACTTCACCCCAGGGCGGTGGAACACCATATATTTT
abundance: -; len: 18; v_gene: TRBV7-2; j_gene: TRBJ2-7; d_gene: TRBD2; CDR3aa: CASSLADAGGPVVVEQYF; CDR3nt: TGTGCCAGCAGCTTAGCGGACGCGGGGGGGCCCGTTGTTGTCGAGCAGTACTTC
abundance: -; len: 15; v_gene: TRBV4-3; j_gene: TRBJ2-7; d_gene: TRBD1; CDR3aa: CASSQSWTGGREQYF; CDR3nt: TGCGCCAGCAGCCAATCTTGGACAGGGGGCCGCGAGCAGTACTTC